A selection of T cell receptor beta chains follows, all from one sample in a study of blood T cells in healthy people across ages. TCRdb analysed the 5' RACE reads with MiXCR anew, one entry per CDR3 protein. The repertoire holds over 1,300,000 distinct CDR3 sequences, with approximately 63% as singletons. Sequencing used blood. These receptors were taken from a man aged 18 to 29 in good health. CDR3s include the opening cysteine and the closing phenylalanine or tryptophan. The order of the fields is J gene, V gene, CDR3 protein.

j_call: TRBJ2-7
v_call: TRBV6-1
cdr3_aa: CASSLPLGSYEQYF

j_call: TRBJ1-1
v_call: TRBV25-1
cdr3_aa: CASSVKGSIEAFF

j_call: TRBJ1-2
v_call: TRBV5-1
cdr3_aa: CASSSYRVGYTF

j_call: TRBJ1-4
v_call: TRBV29-1
cdr3_aa: CSVGVDEKLFF

j_call: TRBJ1-2
v_call: TRBV25-1
cdr3_aa: CASTRGETGGYGYTF

j_call: TRBJ1-1
v_call: TRBV4-1
cdr3_aa: CASSQDPGQAEAFF

j_call: TRBJ2-3
v_call: TRBV12-3/TRBV12-4
cdr3_aa: CASSKNLGTDTQYF

j_call: TRBJ1-4
v_call: TRBV6-1
cdr3_aa: CASSAISQEKLFF

j_call: TRBJ1-6
v_call: TRBV6-1
cdr3_aa: CASRRGSPLHF

j_call: TRBJ1-6
v_call: TRBV4-1
cdr3_aa: CASSQDRGYSPLHF

j_call: TRBJ2-7
v_call: TRBV7-2
cdr3_aa: CASSSGTSGGHGYEQYF

j_call: TRBJ2-7
v_call: TRBV7-9
cdr3_aa: CASSAPGDEQYF

j_call: TRBJ2-4
v_call: TRBV4-1
cdr3_aa: CASNQTGTSENQYF

j_call: TRBJ1-1
v_call: TRBV7-2
cdr3_aa: CASSPRTGYPEAFF

j_call: TRBJ2-7
v_call: TRBV6-1
cdr3_aa: CASSGGRYYEQYF

j_call: TRBJ2-6
v_call: TRBV7-9
cdr3_aa: CASSPDSGTNVLTF

j_call: TRBJ1-6
v_call: TRBV4-3
cdr3_aa: CASSLTGGPGNSPLHF

j_call: TRBJ1-1
v_call: TRBV4-3
cdr3_aa: CASSKTGNTEAFF

j_call: -
v_call: TRBV4-1
cdr3_aa: CASSSDTYRGGETQYF

j_call: TRBJ2-5
v_call: TRBV29-1
cdr3_aa: CSVGPSTQETQYF

j_call: TRBJ2-1
v_call: TRBV12-3/TRBV12-4
cdr3_aa: CASSLQGMARDEQFF

j_call: TRBJ2-3
v_call: TRBV24-1
cdr3_aa: CATSGGTITDTQYF

j_call: TRBJ1-2
v_call: TRBV4-1
cdr3_aa: CASSQDRRDMKFYGYTF

j_call: TRBJ1-1
v_call: TRBV4-1
cdr3_aa: CASSHPRGNLNTEAFF

j_call: TRBJ2-1
v_call: TRBV4-1
cdr3_aa: CASSQEVVDEQFF

j_call: TRBJ2-1
v_call: TRBV7-8
cdr3_aa: CASSLVLVLGLAGTSSYNEQFF

j_call: TRBJ1-5
v_call: TRBV29-1
cdr3_aa: CSAQVSNQPQHF

j_call: TRBJ2-2
v_call: TRBV5-1
cdr3_aa: CASSREGHTGELFF

j_call: TRBJ2-7
v_call: TRBV7-9
cdr3_aa: CASSLTSGIEQYF